This paragraph covers one T cell receptor (beta chain) sequence. Every contributor of samples was a Caucasian grown-up residing in Nashville, Tennessee. Sequencing used immunoSEQ multiplex PCR; TCRdb keeps in-frame clones, though not all of them. The sample shows roughly 700,000 clones, under 80% of them seen only once. This sample is part of a study of shared clonotypes between healthy human individuals. Background on the study: Serving as donors were a couple of women and a few men, whose ages spanned 18 to 49.

Germline V gene lookup returns CDR1 SQVTM and CDR2 ANQGSEA. The CDR3 is 15 amino acids. V shed 5 bases and J 7 bases; nucleotides not matched to a gene: 13. This receptor was identified in a woman between 25 and 40 years old in good health. Sequenced sample: memory CD4+ T cells sorted from blood. Indicated subset: CD45RA-negative fraction. The chain links TRBV29-1 to TRBJ2-4; 8 nucleotides agree with TRBD2. CDR3: CSVIVAGGGVNIQYF. DNA for the CDR3: TGCAGCGTTATAGTTGCGGGAGGTGGCGTGAACATTCAGTACTTC.